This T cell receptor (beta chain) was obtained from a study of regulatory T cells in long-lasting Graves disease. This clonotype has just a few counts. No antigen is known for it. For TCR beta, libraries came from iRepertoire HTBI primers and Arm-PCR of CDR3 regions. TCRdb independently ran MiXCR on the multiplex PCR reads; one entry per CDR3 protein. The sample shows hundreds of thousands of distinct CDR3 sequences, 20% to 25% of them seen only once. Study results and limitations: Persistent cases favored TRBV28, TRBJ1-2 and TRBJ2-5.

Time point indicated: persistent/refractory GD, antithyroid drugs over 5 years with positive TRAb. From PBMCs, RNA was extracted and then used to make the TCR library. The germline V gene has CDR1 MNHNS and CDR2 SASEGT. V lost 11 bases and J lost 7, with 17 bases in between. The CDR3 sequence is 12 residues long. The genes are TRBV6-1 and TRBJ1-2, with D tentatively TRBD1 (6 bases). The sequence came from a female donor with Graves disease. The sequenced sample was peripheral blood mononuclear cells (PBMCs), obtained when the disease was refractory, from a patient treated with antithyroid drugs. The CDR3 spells CACMPGAGGYTF. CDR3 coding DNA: TGTGCCTGCATGCCAGGGGCTGGTGGCTACACCTTC.